This T cell receptor beta chain was found in a study of cytomegalovirus exposure and HLA in healthy donors. Study observations and caveats: Associated with cytomegalovirus, according to the listing, were 164 TCR beta chains. Within the data, a cluster of highly shared sequence variants was likely a sequencing artifact.

J lost 6 bases, V lost 6 bases, and 8 bases had no gene match. CDR1 is KGHSH, CDR2 LQKENI, per germline. This CDR3 has 17 amino acids. The primer mix had 60 Vbeta and 13 Jbeta primers. Method: immunoSEQ multiplex PCR; TCRdb's copy keeps in-frame clones and lacks some. The profile shows under 200,000 clones, 79% of them singletons. To note about this clone: The antigen is undetermined.

This TCR came from a woman aged 35 to 49 in good health and CMV-seronegative. The sequencing input was PBMCs. V is TRBV18 and J is TRBJ2-1; TRBD2 agrees at 16 bases. The CDR3 region has the DNA TGTGCCAGCTCCCGCGGGACTAGCGGGAGGGCCTTCAATGAGCAGTTCTTC. This codes for CASSRGTSGRAFNEQFF.